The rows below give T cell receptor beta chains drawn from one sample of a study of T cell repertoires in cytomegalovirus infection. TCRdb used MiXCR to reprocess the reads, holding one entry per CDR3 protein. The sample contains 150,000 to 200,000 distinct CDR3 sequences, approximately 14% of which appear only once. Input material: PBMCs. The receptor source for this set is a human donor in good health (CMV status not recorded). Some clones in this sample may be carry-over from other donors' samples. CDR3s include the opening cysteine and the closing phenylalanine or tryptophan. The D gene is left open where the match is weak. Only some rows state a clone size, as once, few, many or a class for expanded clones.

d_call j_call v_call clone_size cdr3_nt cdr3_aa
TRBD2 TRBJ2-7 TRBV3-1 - TGTGCCAGCAGCCAAGTGGCTCGCGGGAGGGCCTACGAGCAGTACTTC CASSQVARGRAYEQYF
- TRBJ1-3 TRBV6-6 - TGTGCCAGCAGTTACGAGGGTAGAAACACCATATATTTT CASSYEGRNTIYF
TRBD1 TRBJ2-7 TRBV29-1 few TGCAGCGTTCCCGGGACAGACTCCTACGAGCAGTACTTC CSVPGTDSYEQYF
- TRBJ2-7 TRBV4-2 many TGTGCCAGCAGGCCTTCTAGCGTGAGTACTTCCTACGAGCAGTACTTC CASRPSSVSTSYEQYF
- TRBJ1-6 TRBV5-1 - TGCGCCAGCAGCGAAGACAGGTGGACACCCCTCCACTTT CASSEDRWTPLHF
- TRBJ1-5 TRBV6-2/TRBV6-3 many TGTGCCAGCAGTTATGGGGGGAGAGGTAGCAATCAGCCCCAGCATTTT CASSYGGRGSNQPQHF
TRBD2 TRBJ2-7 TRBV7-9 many TGTGCCAGCACCGGACAGTTGGGGTTCGGCGGGGGGGCCGTCTACGAGCAGTACTTC CASTGQLGFGGGAVYEQYF
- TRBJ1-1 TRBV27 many TGTGCCAGCAGTTACGGGGGGGTGAAACCTGAAGCTTTCTTT CASSYGGVKPEAFF
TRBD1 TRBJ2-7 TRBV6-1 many TGTGCCAGCAGTTCGGACAGGGGGCGCGCCTACGAGCAGTACTTC CASSSDRGRAYEQYF
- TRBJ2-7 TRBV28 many TGTGCCAGCAGTTTATCCCCGGGACGGGTCTCCGAGCAGTACTTC CASSLSPGRVSEQYF
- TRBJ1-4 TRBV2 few TGTGCCAGCAGGGGAAAAGGATCTGGTGAAAAACTGTTTTTT CASRGKGSGEKLFF
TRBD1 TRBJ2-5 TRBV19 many TGTGCCAGTAGACAGAAGGGGGCGCGGGAGACCCAGTACTTC CASRQKGARETQYF
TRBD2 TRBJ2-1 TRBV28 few TGTGCCAGCAGTTTGGCGACTAGCGGGAGAAGTAATGAGCAGTTCTTC CASSLATSGRSNEQFF
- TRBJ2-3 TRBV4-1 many TGCGCCAGCAGCCTTGCATCCGGGACACAAGATACGCAGTATTTT CASSLASGTQDTQYF
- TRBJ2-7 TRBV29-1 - TGCAGCGTTGCCCGGCTAGAAAGGAACGAGCAGTACTTC CSVARLERNEQYF
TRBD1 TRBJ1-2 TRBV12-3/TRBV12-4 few TGTGCCAGCAGTCGACGGACAGGGCCCCTGGGGGGCTACACCTTC CASSRRTGPLGGYTF
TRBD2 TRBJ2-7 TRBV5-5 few TGTGCCAGCAGCCTTAGCGGGACAAGCTCCTACGAGCAGTACTTC CASSLSGTSSYEQYF
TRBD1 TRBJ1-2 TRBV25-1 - TGTGCCAGCAGTGAGACAGGGGCCCTGCGGAGGGGCTACACCTTC CASSETGALRRGYTF
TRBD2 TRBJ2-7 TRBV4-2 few TGTGCCAGCAGCCAAGAAGGTTCTAGCGGGTCCTACGAGCAGTACTTC CASSQEGSSGSYEQYF
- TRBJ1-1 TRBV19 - TGTGCCAGTAGTATAGTGGTGAACACTGAAGCTTTCTTT CASSIVVNTEAFF
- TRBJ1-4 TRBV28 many TGTGCCAGCAGTATCCGGCCAGGGCGGGGTGAAAAACTGTTTTTT CASSIRPGRGEKLFF
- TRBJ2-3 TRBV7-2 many TGTGCCAGCAGCCCACACGGGACTCAAGATACGCAGTATTTT CASSPHGTQDTQYF
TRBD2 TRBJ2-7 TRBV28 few TGTACCAGCAGTCTAGCGGGAGATAACTACGAGCAGTACTTC CTSSLAGDNYEQYF
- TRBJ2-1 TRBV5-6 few TGTGCCAGCAGCCCTTGGACTGTTCGAACAAGGAAGTTCTTC CASSPWTVRTRKFF
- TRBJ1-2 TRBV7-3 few TGTGCCAGCAGCGAAACGGCGATAGGCGGGACGAACTATGGCTACACCTTC CASSETAIGGTNYGYTF
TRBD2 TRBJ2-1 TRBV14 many TGTGCCAGCAGCCCCCTACGCGGGACTAGCGGGAGCTCGTCCTACAATGAGCAGTTCTTC CASSPLRGTSGSSSYNEQFF
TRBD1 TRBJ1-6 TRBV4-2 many TGTGCCAGCAGCCAAGCAGAGACAGGGAATTCACCCCTCCACTTT CASSQAETGNSPLHF
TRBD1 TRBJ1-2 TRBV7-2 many TGTGCCAGCAGCTTAAACCTACAGGGGGCTCGGGGCTACACCTTC CASSLNLQGARGYTF
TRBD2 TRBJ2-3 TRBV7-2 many TGTGCCAGCAGCTTACGGGGAGCGGGAGCAGGCACAGATACGCAGTATTTT CASSLRGAGAGTDTQYF
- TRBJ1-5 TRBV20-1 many TGCAGTGCTCTCGAGGGGAATCAGCCCCAGCATTTT CSALEGNQPQHF
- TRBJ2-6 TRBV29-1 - TGCAGCGTTGAAAAGGGCTCTGGGGCCAACGTCCTGACTTTC CSVEKGSGANVLTF
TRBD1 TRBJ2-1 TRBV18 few TGTGCCAGCTCACCATCCGACAGGGGGCGTCCGGATGAGCAGTTCTTC CASSPSDRGRPDEQFF
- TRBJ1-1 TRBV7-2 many TGTGCCAGCAGCTTAGGCCAGGGGAGGACTGAAGCTTTCTTT CASSLGQGRTEAFF
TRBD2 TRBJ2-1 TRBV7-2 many TGTGCCAGCAGCCCCAGCGGGAACTCCTACAATGAGCAGTTCTTC CASSPSGNSYNEQFF
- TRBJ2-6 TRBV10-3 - TGTGCCATCAGTGATCTGGGTTCTGGGGCCAACGTCCTGACTTTC CAISDLGSGANVLTF
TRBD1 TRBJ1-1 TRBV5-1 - TGCGCCAGCAGCTTGGGACAGGGTACGAACACTGAAGCTTTCTTT CASSLGQGTNTEAFF
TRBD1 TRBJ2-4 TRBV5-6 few TGTGCCAGCAGCTTGGGGGACAGGAGGCTGGCCAAAAACATTCAGTACTTC CASSLGDRRLAKNIQYF
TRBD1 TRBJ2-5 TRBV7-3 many TGTGCCAGCAGCCCAGGGGACAGGGCGTTGGAGACCCAGTACTTC CASSPGDRALETQYF
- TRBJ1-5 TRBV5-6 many TGTGCCAGCAGCTTGAACATCGGCGGAGCCCAGCATTTT CASSLNIGGAQHF
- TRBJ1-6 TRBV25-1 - TGTGCCAGCAGTCCGGAAGGCCCTAATTCACCCCTCCACTTT CASSPEGPNSPLHF
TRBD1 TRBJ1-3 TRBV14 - TGTGCCAGCAGCCAAGGGGGACAGGTCTCTGGAAACACCATATATTTT CASSQGGQVSGNTIYF
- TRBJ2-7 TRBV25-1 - TGTGCCAGCAGTGTTTTACAATCCTACGAGCAGTACTTC CASSVLQSYEQYF
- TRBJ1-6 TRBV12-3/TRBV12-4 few TGTGCCACTAGGACCACCGCCTTTAATTCACCCCTCCACTTT CATRTTAFNSPLHF
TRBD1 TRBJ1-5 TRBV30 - TGTGCCTGGAGTGTACAGACAGGGTATCGGCAGCCCCAGCATTTT CAWSVQTGYRQPQHF